One and the same sample provided the 15 T cell receptor beta chains below, sequenced in a study of T cells after yellow fever vaccination. Each CDR3 protein gets one entry after TCRdb re-called the 5' RACE reads with MiXCR. The sample contains some 400,000 distinct CDR3 sequences, around 20% of which appear only once. The sequences come from PBMCs, collected before the yellow fever booster vaccination. These receptors were taken from a young man who received the YFV17D yellow fever vaccine.

V and J are TRBV5-1 and TRBJ2-2; D not certain. The germline V gene has CDR1 SGHRS and CDR2 YFSETQ. Trimming stripped 1 base from V and 3 bases from J, with 10 bases between. This CDR3 is 15 amino acids long. In nucleotides, the CDR3 is TGCGCCAGCAGCTTGTACCGCCAAGACACCGGGGAGCTGTTTTTT. Its protein is CASSLYRQDTGELFF.

This chain connects TRBV6-5 to TRBJ1-1, with D perhaps matching TRBD1 (6 bases). Looked up from germline, CDR1 is MNHEY and CDR2 is SVGAGI. Trimming took 2 bases from V and 4 from J, leaving 14 bases between them. This CDR3 is built from 15 residues. CDR3 nucleotide sequence: TGTGCCAGCAGTTACGGGAACAGGGTAGGCACTGAAGCTTTCTTT. Translating it yields CASSYGNRVGTEAFF.

This clonotype was observed at least ten times. The J gene is TRBJ2-1, the V gene TRBV20-1; maybe TRBD2 (5 bases). The CDR3 totals 12 residues. V was pared by 3 bases and J by 4 bases, with 7 bases between. The V gene's germline CDR1 is DFQATT and CDR2 SNEGSKA (reference sequence). CDR3 sequence reads: CSASLAYNEQFF. Here the CDR3 DNA reads TGCAGTGCTAGTCTAGCTTACAATGAGCAGTTCTTC.

V usage is TRBV6-1 and J usage is TRBJ1-2; 8 nucleotides agree with TRBD1. This CDR3 spans 15 amino acids. Germline V lookup: CDR1 MNHNS, CDR2 SASEGT. After removal of 1 base from V and 6 bases from J, the junction contained 7 bases not matched to a gene. The CDR3 loop reads CASSEDWQGANGYTF. CDR3 nucleotides: TGTGCCAGCAGTGAAGACTGGCAGGGGGCCAATGGCTACACCTTC.

The chain combines TRBV28 with TRBJ1-1; no clear D gene. Trimming shortened V by 8 bases and J by 8 bases, and 18 bases separated the two germline ends. The germline gives CDR1 MDHEN, CDR2 SYDVKM. The CDR3 length is 13 residues. CDR3 bases: TGTGCCAGCGGGCAGCACATCCAGTTAGAAGCTTTCTTT. Translated: CASGQHIQLEAFF.

Details on this clonotype: One end of the junction varies from germline; a read error may be responsible. The V and J genes are TRBV6-5 and TRBJ2-3, with D perhaps given as TRBD1 or TRBD2 (6 bases each). CDR3 length equals 15 residues. Germline loops: CDR1 MNHEY, CDR2 SVGAGI. CDR3 loop: CASSYRGRSTDRQYF. As DNA, the CDR3 is TGTGCCAGCAGTTACCGGGGGCGCAGCACAGATAGGCAGTATTTT.

The V and J genes are TRBV7-2 and TRBJ1-2; D unresolved. The CDR3 runs 14 residues. CDR1 is SGHTA and CDR2 is FQGNSA in the germline V gene. V was trimmed by 7 bases and J by 7 bases, leaving 19 bases between them. The CDR3 reads CASIPRPGRGGYTF. CDR3 sequence (DNA): TGTGCCAGCATCCCGCGACCCGGTCGTGGTGGCTACACCTTC.

The chain has TRBV6-2 or TRBV6-3 and TRBJ1-5, with D hard to call. Trimming stripped 3 bases from V and 7 bases from J, with 7 bases between. The CDR3 length is 12 residues. CDR1 is MNHEY, CDR2 SVGEGT, per germline. CDR3 nucleotide sequence: TGTGCCAGCAGTTATCCCCGCCAGCCCCAGCATTTT. Its protein product is CASSYPRQPQHF.

This clonotype was observed a handful of times. J is TRBJ2-7 and V is TRBV28; D possibly corresponds to TRBD1 (6 bases). Trimming shortened V by 6 bases and J by 3 bases, and 15 bases separated the two germline ends. Germline CDR1 reads MDHEN; CDR2 reads SYDVKM. This CDR3 is 14 amino acids long. DNA for the CDR3: TGTGCCAGCAGGCCCCGGGACATCCACTACGAGCAGTACGTC. As protein: CASRPRDIHYEQYV.

As for this clonotype: An end of the junction does not agree with germline; a read error may underlie this. The chain combines TRBV7-7 with TRBJ2-2; 9 bases are a match to TRBD1. Germline-derived CDR1 and CDR2 are SSHAT and FNYEAQ (reference sequence). This CDR3 contains 14 residues. CDR3: CASSLGQGGGELFF. DNA for the CDR3: TGTGCTAGCAGCTTGGGACAGGGTGGCGGGGAGCTGTTTTTT.

The V call is TRBV7-3, the J call TRBJ2-7; D might be TRBD1 (5 bases). V was shortened by 1 base and J by 3 bases, with 7 bases between the two germline ends. This CDR3 has 13 amino acids. Looked up from germline, CDR1 is SGHTA and CDR2 is FQGTGA. CDR3: CASSLSQGYEQYV. The DNA for the CDR3 is TGTGCCAGCAGCTTAAGTCAGGGCTACGAGCAGTACGTC.

The V call is TRBV6-2 or TRBV6-3, the J call TRBJ2-1; D is possibly TRBD2 (7 bases). This CDR3 spans 16 amino acids. Trimming removed 4 bases from V and 2 bases from J, with 15 bases in between. CDR1 and CDR2 from the germline V gene are MNHEY and SVGEGT. The CDR3 coding sequence is TGTGCCAGCAGTTCTTTTGCGGGGGCCCCCTACAATGAGCAGTTCTTC. Its translation: CASSSFAGAPYNEQFF.

This clonotype was seen only a few times. V gene TRBV12-3 or TRBV12-4 combines with J gene TRBJ1-4; TRBD1 aligns across 7 bases. The trim removed 4 bases at V and 1 base at J, leaving 3 bases unmatched. There are 15 residues in the CDR3. The CDR3 reads CASSSRQGTNEKLFF. CDR3 sequence (DNA): TGTGCCAGCAGTTCTCGACAGGGAACTAATGAAAAACTGTTTTTT.

This clonotype was seen ten or more times. CDR3 residues: CASSEEETQYF. CDR3 nucleotides: TGTGCCAGCAGTGAAGAGGAGACCCAGTACTTC. This rearrangement joins TRBV2 to TRBJ2-5; D gene uncertain. The CDR3 contains 11 residues. V lost 1 base and J lost 5, with 2 bases in between. CDR1 is SNHLY, CDR2 FYNNEI, per germline.

The CDR3 loop reads CSARMTVTRGGYTF. DNA of the CDR3: TGCAGTGCTAGGATGACAGTCACCAGGGGTGGCTACACCTTC. V is TRBV20-1 and J is TRBJ1-2; possible D gene TRBD1, 6 bases. The CDR3 spans 14 residues. Germline V gives CDR1 DFQATT, CDR2 SNEGSKA (reference sequence). V was cut by 3 bases and J by 7 bases, with 18 bases left in between.